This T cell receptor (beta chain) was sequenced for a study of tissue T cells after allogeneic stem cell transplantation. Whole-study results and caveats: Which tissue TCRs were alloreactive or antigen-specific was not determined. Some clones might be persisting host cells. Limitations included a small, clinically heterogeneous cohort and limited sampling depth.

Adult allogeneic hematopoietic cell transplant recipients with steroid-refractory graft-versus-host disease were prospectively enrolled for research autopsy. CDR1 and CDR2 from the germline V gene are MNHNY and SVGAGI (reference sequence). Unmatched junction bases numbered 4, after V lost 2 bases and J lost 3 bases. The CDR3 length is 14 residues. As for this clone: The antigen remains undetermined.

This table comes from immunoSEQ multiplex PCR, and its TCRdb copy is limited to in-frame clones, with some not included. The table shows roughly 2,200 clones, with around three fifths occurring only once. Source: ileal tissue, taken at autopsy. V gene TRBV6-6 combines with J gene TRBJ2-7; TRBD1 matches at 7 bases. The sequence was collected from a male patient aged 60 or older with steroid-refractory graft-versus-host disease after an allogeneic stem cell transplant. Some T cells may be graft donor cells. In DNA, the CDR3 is TGTGCCAGCAGTTACCCCGGGACAGACTACGAGCAGTACTTC. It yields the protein CASSYPGTDYEQYF.